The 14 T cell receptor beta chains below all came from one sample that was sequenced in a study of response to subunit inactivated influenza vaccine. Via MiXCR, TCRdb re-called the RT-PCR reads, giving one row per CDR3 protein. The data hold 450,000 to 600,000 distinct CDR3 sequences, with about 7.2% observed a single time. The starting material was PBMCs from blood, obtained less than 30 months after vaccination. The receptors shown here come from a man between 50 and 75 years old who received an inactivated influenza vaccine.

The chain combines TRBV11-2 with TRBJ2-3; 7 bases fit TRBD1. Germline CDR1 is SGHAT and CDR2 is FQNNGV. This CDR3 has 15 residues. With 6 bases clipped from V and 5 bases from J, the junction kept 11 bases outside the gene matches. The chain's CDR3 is CASSPGGPTVDTQYF. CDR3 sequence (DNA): TGTGCCAGCAGTCCAGGGGGACCAACTGTAGATACGCAGTATTTT.

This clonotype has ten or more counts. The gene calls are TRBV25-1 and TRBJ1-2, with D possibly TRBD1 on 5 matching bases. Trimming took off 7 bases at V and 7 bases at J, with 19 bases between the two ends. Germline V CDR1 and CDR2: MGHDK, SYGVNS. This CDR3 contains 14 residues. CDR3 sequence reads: CASTGGEEESGYTF. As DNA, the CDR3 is TGTGCCAGCACTGGGGGGGAAGAGGAGTCTGGCTACACCTTC.

The CDR3 protein is CASSRDNIQYF. For the CDR3, the DNA is TGCGCCAGCAGCCGGGATAACATTCAGTACTTC. The chain carries TRBV5-1 and TRBJ2-4; a weak D match, TRBD2 (5 bases). Germline CDR1 and CDR2: SGHRS and YFSETQ. Trimming pared 4 bases from V and 7 bases from J, leaving 6 bases between. This CDR3 contains 11 residues.

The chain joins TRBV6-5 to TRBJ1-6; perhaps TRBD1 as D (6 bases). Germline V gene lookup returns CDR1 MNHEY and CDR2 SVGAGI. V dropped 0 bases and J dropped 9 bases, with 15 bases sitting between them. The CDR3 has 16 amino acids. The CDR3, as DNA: TGTGCCAGCAGTTACTCGGGGGGCTCGGGGATTTCACCCCTCCACTTT. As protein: CASSYSGGSGISPLHF.

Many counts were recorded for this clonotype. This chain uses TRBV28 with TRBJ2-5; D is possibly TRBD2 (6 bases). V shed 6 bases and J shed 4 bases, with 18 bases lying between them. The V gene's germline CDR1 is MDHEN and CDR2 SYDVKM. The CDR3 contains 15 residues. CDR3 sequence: CASSARLDSVETQYF. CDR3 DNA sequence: TGTGCCAGCAGCGCCCGACTAGATAGTGTAGAGACCCAGTACTTC.

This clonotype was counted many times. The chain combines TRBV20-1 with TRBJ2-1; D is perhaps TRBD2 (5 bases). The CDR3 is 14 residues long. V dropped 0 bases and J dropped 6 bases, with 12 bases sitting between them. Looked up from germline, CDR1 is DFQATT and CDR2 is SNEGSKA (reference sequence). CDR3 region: CSARDRTDPNEQFF. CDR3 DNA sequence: TGCAGTGCTAGAGATCGGACTGATCCCAATGAGCAGTTCTTC.

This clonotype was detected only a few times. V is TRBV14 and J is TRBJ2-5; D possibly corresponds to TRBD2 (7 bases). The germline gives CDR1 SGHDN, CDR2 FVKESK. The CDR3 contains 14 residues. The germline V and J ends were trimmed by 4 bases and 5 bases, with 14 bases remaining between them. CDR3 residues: CASSRAGARETQYF. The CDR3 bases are TGTGCCAGCAGCCGTGCGGGGGCTCGGGAGACCCAGTACTTC.

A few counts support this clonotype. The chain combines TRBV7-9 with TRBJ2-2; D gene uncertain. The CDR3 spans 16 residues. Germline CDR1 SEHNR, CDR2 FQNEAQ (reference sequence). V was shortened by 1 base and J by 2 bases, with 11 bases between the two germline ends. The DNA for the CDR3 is TGTGCCAGCAGCTTAGGCAGGAGCCGAAACACCGGGGAGCTGTTTTTT. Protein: CASSLGRSRNTGELFF.

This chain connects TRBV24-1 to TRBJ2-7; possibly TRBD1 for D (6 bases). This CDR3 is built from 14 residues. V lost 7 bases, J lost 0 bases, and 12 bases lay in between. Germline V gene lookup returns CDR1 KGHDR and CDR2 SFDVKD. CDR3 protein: CATSDQGSSYEQYF. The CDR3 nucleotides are TGTGCCACCAGCGACCAGGGGAGCTCCTACGAGCAGTACTTC.

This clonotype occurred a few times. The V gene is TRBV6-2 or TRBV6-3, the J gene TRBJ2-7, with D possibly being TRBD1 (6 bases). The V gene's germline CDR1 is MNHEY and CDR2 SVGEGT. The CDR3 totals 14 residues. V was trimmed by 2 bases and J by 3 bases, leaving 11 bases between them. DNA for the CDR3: TGTGCCAGCAGTTACAGGGACACCGACTACGAGCAGTACTTC. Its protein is CASSYRDTDYEQYF.

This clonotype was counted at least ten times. Here the CDR3 DNA reads TGTGCCAATAATCAGCCCCAGCATTTT. It translates to CANNQPQHF. The chain is built from TRBV4-2 and TRBJ1-5; no clear D gene. V dropped 10 bases and J dropped 4 bases, with 2 bases sitting between them. The V gene's germline CDR1 is LGHNA and CDR2 YNFKEQ. The CDR3 loop spans 9 amino acids.

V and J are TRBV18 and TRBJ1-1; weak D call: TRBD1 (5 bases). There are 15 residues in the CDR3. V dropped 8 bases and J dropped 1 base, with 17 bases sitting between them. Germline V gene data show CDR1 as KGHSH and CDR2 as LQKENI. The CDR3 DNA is TGTGCCAGCCATGGCTGGGGCTCTGGGAACACTGAAGCTTTCTTT. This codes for CASHGWGSGNTEAFF.

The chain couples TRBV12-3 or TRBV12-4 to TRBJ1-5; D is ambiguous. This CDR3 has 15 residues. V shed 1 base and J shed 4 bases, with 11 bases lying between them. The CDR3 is CASSLGAAANQPQHF. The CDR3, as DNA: TGTGCCAGCAGTTTAGGGGCGGCAGCGAATCAGCCCCAGCATTTT.

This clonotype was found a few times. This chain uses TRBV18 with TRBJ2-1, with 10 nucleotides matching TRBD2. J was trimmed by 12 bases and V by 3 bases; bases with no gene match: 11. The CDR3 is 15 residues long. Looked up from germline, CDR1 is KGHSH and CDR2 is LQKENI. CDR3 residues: CASSPLAGDPLGQFF. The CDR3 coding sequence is TGTGCCAGCTCACCCCTAGCGGGAGACCCCCTTGGGCAGTTCTTC.